The T cell receptor (beta chain) under discussion was sequenced for a study of T cell clonotyping in hematopoietic cell transplantation. Overall study: Cytoreduction preceded collection of pretransplant recipient samples. Broader study findings: At the given depth, recipient repertoires were over 95% de novo clonotypes. Pathologically expanded recipient clonotypes increased progressively from day 30 to day 180 as diversity fell.

Trimming removed 0 bases at V and 0 bases at J, with 4 bases between. The germline V gene encodes CDR1 SGHRS and CDR2 YFSETQ. The CDR3 is made up of 14 amino acids. Data came from immunoSEQ multiplex PCR; TCRdb stores just in-frame clones and leaves some out. The sample lists roughly 17,000 clones, roughly 93% occurring once. The time point: recipient sample about 28 days before transplant, after cytoreduction. As regards this clone: What it binds is unknown.

The sequence was obtained from a man aged 18 to 35 with biphenotypic leukemia. Some clones in this sample may be carry-over from other donors' samples. Sequenced material: peripheral blood mononuclear cells, taken before stem cell transplant. The genes are TRBV5-1 and TRBJ1-3; the D is unclear. DNA for the CDR3: TGCGCCAGCAGCTTGGACAGCTCTGGAAACACCATATATTTT. The encoded protein is CASSLDSSGNTIYF. Full variable domain (missing parts from reference TRBV5-1 and TRBJ1-3): KAGVTQTPRYLIKTRGQQVTLSCSPISGHRSVSWYQQTPGQGLQFLFEYFSETQRNKGNFPGRFSGRQFSNSRSEMNVSTLELGDSALYLCASSLDSSGNTIYFGEGSWLTVV.